Sequencing of this T cell receptor (beta chain) was carried out in a study of cytomegalovirus exposure and HLA in healthy donors. Primers included in the PCR were 60 Vbeta and 13 Jbeta primers. Libraries were prepared by immunoSEQ multiplex PCR; TCRdb keeps only in-frame clonotypes and omits some of them. The table has about 110,000 clones, roughly 70% seen once. This clone is a singleton in its sample. CDR3 length: 14 residues. The J segment lost 1 base and the V segment lost 6 bases, leaving 5 bases of the junction unmatched. The V gene's germline CDR1 is LNHDA and CDR2 SQIVND (reference sequence). The sequenced sample was PBMCs. The receptor was isolated from a woman in her 40s in good health and CMV-seropositive. The gene calls are TRBV19 and TRBJ2-7; the match to TRBD2 covers 8 bases. This CDR3 reads CASSPGLGSYEQYF. The CDR3 nucleotides are TGTGCCAGTAGCCCGGGACTAGGGTCCTACGAGCAGTACTTC.